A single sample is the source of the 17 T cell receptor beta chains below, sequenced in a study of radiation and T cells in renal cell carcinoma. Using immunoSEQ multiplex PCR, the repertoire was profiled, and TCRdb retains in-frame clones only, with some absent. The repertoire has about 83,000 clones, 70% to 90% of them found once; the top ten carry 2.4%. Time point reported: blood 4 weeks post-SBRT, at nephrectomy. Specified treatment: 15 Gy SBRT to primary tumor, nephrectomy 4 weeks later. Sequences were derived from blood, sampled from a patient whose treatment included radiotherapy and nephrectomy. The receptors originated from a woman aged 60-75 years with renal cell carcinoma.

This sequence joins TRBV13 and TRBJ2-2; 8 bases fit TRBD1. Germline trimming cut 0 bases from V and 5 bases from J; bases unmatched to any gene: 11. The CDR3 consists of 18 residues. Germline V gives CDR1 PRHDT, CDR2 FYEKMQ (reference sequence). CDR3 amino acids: CASSLGGLFGQGTGELFF. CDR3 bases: TGTGCCAGCAGCTTAGGAGGTCTATTTGGACAGGGAACCGGGGAGCTGTTTTTT. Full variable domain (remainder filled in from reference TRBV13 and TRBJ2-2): AAGVIQSPRHLIKEKRETATLKCYPIPRHDTVYWYQQGPGQDPQFLISFYEKMQSDKGSIPDRFSAQQFSDYHSELNMSSLELGDSALYFCASSLGGLFGQGTGELFFGEGSRLTVL.

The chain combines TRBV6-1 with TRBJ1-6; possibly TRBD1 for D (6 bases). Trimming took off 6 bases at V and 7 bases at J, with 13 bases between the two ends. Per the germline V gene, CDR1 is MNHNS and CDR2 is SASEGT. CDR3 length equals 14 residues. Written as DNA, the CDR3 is TGTGCCAGCAGCCCGGCAGGGGAAAATTCACCCCTCCACTTT. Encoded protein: CASSPAGENSPLHF.

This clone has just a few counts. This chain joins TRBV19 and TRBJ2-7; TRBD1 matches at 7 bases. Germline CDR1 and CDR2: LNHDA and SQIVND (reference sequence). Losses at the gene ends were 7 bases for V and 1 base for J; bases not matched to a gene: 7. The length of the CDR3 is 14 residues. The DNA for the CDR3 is TGTGCCAGTACCAAGACAGGGTGGTCCTACGAGCAGTACTTC. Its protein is CASTKTGWSYEQYF.

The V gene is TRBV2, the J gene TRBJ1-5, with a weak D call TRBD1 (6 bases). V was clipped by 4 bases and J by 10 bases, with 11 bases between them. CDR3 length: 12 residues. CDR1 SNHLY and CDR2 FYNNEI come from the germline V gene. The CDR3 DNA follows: TGTGCCAGCAGTGGCTCGACAGGTCCCCAGCATTTT. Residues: CASSGSTGPQHF.

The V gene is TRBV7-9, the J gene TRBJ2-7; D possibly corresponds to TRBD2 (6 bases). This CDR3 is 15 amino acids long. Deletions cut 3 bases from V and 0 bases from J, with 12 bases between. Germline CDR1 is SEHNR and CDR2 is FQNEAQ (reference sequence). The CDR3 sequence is CASSFLSGYSYEQYF. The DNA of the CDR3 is TGTGCCAGCAGCTTTCTTAGCGGTTACTCCTACGAGCAGTACTTC.

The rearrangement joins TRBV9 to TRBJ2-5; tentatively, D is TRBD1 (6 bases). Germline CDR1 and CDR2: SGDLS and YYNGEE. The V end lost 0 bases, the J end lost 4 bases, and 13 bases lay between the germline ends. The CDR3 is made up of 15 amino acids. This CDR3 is CASSVEPGALETQYF. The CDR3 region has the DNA TGTGCCAGCAGCGTAGAACCAGGGGCGTTAGAGACCCAGTACTTC.

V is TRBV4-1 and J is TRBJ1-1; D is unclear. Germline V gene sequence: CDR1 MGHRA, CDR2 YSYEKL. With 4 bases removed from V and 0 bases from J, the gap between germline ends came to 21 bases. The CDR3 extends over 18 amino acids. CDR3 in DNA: TGCGCCAGCAGCCGCATCATAGCTTCCAGGATCATGAACACTGAAGCTTTCTTT. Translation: CASSRIIASRIMNTEAFF.

CDR3 sequence: CASSPMTDSYEQYF. The CDR3 DNA follows: TGTGCCAGCTCACCGATGACAGACTCCTACGAGCAGTACTTC. The chain joins TRBV18 to TRBJ2-7; D may be TRBD1 (5 bases). This CDR3 has 14 residues. The V gene lost 3 bases and the J gene lost 0 bases, with 9 bases spanning the gap. Germline V gives CDR1 KGHSH, CDR2 LQKENI.

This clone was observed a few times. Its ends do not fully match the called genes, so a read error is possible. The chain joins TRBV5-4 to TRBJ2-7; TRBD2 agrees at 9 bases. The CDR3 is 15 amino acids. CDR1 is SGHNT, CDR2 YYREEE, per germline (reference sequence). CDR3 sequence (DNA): TGTGCCAGCAGCTTGAGCGGGACTAGCTCCCACGAGCAGTACTTC. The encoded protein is CASSLSGTSSHEQYF.

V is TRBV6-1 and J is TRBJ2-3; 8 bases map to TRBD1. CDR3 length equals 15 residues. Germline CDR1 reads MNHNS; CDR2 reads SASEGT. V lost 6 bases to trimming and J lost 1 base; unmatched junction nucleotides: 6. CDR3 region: CASRKGQVRTDTQYF. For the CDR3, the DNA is TGTGCCAGCAGAAAGGGACAGGTCCGCACAGATACGCAGTATTTT.

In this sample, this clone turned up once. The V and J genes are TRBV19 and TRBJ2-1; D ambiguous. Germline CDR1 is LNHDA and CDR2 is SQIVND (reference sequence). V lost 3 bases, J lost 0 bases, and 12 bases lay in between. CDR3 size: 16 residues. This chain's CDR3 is CASSIGSDRSYNEQFF. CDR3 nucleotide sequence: TGTGCCAGTAGTATCGGGTCAGACCGCTCCTACAATGAGCAGTTCTTC.

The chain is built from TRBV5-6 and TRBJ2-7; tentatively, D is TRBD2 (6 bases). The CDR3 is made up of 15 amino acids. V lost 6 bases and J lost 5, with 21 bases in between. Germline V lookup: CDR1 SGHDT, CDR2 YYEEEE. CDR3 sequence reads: CASTNWGVPKHEQYF. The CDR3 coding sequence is TGTGCCAGCACCAACTGGGGGGTCCCGAAGCACGAGCAGTACTTC.

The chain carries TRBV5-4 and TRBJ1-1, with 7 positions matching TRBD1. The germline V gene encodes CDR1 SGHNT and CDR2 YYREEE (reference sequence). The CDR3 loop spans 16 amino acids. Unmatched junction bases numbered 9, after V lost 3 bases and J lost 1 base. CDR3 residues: CASSSPEGAWNTEAFF. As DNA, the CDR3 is TGTGCCAGCAGCTCCCCCGAGGGGGCGTGGAACACTGAAGCTTTCTTT.

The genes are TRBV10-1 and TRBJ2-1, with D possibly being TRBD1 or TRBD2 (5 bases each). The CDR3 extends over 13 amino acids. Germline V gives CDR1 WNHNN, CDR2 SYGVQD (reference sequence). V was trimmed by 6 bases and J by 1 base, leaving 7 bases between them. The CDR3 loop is CASSGASYNEQFF. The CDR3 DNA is TGCGCCAGCAGCGGGGCTTCCTACAATGAGCAGTTCTTC.

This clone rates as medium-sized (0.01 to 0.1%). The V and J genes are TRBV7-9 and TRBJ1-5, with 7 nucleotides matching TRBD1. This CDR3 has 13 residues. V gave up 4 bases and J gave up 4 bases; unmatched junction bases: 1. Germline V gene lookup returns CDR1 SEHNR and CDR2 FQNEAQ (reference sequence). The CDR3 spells CASSSGGNQPQHF. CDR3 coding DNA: TGTGCCAGCAGCTCAGGGGGGAATCAGCCCCAGCATTTT.

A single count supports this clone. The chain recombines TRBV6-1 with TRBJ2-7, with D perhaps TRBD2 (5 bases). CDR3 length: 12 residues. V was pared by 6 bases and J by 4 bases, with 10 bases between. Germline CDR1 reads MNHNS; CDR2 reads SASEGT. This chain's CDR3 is CASRLERYEQYF. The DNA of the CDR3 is TGTGCCAGCAGACTAGAGCGGTACGAGCAGTACTTC.

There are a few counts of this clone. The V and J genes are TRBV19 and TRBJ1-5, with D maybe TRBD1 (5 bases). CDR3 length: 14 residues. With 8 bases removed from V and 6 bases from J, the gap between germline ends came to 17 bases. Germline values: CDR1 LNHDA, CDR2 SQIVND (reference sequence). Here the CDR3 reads CASAGVGVSQPQHF. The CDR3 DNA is TGTGCCAGTGCCGGCGTAGGGGTTAGTCAGCCCCAGCATTTT. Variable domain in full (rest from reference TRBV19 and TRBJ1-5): DGGITQSPKYLFRKEGQNVTLSCEQNLNHDAMYWYRQDPGQGLRLIYYSQIVNDFQKGDIAEGYSVSREKKESFPLTVTSAQKNPTAFYLCASAGVGVSQPQHFGDGTRLSIL.